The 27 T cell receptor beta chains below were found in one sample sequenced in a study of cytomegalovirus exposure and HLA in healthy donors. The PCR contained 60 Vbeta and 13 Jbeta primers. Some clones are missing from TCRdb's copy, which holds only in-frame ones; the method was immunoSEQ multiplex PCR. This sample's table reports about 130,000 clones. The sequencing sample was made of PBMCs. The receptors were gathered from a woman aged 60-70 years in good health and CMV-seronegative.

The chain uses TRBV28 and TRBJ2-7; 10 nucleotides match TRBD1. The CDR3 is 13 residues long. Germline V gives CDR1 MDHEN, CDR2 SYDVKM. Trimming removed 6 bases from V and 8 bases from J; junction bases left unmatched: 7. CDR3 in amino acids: CASRETGGIQQYF. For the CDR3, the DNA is TGTGCCAGCAGGGAGACAGGGGGCATTCAGCAGTACTTC.

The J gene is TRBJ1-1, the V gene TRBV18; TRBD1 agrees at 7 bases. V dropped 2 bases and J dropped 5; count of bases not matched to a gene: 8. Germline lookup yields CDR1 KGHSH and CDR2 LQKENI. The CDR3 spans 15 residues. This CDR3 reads CASSPSNRGLTEAFF. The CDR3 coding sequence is TGTGCCAGCTCACCATCTAACAGGGGATTGACTGAAGCTTTCTTT.

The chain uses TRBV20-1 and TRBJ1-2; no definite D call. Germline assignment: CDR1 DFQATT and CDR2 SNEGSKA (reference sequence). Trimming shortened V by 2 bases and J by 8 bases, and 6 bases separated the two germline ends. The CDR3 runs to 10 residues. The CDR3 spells CSARTRGYTF. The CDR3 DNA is TGCAGTGCTAGAACTAGGGGCTACACCTTC.

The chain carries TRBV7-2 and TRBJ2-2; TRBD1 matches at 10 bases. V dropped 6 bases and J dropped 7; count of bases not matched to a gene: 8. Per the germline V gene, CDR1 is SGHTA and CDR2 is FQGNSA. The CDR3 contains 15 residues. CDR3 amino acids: CASRRQGAAFGELFF. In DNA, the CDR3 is TGTGCCAGCAGACGACAGGGGGCTGCTTTCGGGGAGCTGTTTTTT.

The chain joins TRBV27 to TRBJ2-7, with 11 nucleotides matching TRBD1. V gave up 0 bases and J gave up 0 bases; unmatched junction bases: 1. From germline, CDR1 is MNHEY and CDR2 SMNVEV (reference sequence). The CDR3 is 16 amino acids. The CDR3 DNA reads TGTGCCAGCAGTTTATCTGGGACAGGGGGCTCCTACGAGCAGTACTTC. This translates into CASSLSGTGGSYEQYF.

This CDR3 is CAIRGAGPHTEAFF. Written as DNA, the CDR3 is TGTGCCATCAGGGGAGCTGGGCCCCACACTGAAGCTTTCTTT. V usage is TRBV10-3 and J usage is TRBJ1-1; unclear D gene. Trimming removed 6 bases from V and 3 bases from J, with 14 bases in between. The germline CDR1 and CDR2 sequences are ENHRY and SYGVKD. This CDR3 is built from 14 residues.

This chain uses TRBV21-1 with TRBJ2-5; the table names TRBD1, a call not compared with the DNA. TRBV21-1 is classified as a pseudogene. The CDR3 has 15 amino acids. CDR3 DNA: TGTGCCAGCAGCAGGCAAGTAGGGGGCCTGGAGACCCAGTACTTC. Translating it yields CASSRQVGGLETQYF.

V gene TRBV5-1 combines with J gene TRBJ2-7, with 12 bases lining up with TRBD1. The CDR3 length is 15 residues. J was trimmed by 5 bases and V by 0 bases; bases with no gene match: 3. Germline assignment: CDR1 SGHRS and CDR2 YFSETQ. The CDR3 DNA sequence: TGCGCCAGCAGCTTGGAGGGGACAGGGGGCGACGAGCAGTACTTC. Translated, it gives CASSLEGTGGDEQYF.

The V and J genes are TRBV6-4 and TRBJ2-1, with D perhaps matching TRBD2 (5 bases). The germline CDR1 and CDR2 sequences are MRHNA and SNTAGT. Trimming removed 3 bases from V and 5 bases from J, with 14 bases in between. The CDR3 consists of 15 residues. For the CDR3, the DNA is TGTGCCAGCAGTGAAGGCGGGTCGGAGCACAATGAGCAGTTCTTC. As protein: CASSEGGSEHNEQFF.

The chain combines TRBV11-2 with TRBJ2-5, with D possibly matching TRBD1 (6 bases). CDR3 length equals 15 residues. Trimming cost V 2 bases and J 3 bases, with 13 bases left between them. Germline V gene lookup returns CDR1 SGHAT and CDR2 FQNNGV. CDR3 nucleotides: TGTGCCAGCAGCTTACCACAGGGAGACGAAGAGACCCAGTACTTC. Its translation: CASSLPQGDEETQYF.

In DNA, the CDR3 is TGTGCCAGCACCACCGACAGGGGCTACACCGGGGAGCTGTTTTTT. It encodes CASTTDRGYTGELFF. The rearrangement links TRBV28 to TRBJ2-2, with 8 bases that match TRBD1. The J segment lost 3 bases and the V segment lost 7 bases, leaving 7 bases of the junction unmatched. This CDR3 is built from 15 residues. Germline CDR1 is MDHEN and CDR2 is SYDVKM. Complete variable domain (other parts from reference TRBV28 and TRBJ2-2): DVKVTQSSRYLVKRTGEKVFLECVQDMDHENMFWYRQDPGLGLRLIYFSYDVKMKEKGDIPEGYSVSREKKERFSLILESASTNQTSMYLCASTTDRGYTGELFFGEGSRLTVL.

CDR3 bases: TGTGCCAGCTTTCATCCGGGACAGGGAGTCAATGAGCAGTTCTTC. Translating it yields CASFHPGQGVNEQFF. The V and J genes are TRBV18 and TRBJ2-1, with TRBD1 matching 9 bases. Losses at the gene ends were 7 bases for V and 6 bases for J; bases not matched to a gene: 10. Germline loops: CDR1 KGHSH, CDR2 LQKENI. The CDR3 sequence is 15 residues long.

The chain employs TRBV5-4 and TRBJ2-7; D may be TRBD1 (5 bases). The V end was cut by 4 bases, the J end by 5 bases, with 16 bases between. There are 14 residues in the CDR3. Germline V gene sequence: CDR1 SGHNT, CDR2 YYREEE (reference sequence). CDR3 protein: CASSRDSTFHEQYF. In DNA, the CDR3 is TGTGCCAGCAGCCGTGACAGCACTTTCCACGAGCAGTACTTC.

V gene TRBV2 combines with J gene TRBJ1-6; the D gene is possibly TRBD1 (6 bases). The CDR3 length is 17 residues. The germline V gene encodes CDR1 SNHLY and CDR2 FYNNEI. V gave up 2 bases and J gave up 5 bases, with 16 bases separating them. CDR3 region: CASSEWWNRANNSPLHF. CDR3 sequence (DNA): TGTGCCAGCAGTGAATGGTGGAACAGGGCTAATAATTCACCCCTCCACTTT.

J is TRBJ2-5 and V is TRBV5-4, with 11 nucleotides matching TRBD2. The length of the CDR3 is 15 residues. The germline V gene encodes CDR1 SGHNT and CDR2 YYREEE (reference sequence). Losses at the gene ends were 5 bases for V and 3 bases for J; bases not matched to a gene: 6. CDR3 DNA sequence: TGTGCCAGCAGTACTAGCGGGGGATGGGAAGAGACCCAGTACTTC. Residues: CASSTSGGWEETQYF.

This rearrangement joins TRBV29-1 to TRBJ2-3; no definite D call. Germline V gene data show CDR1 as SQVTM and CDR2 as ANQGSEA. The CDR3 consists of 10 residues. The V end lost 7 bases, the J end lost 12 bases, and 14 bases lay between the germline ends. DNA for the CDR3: TGCAGCGCTACGACCGGGTTTCAGTATTTT. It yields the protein CSATTGFQYF.

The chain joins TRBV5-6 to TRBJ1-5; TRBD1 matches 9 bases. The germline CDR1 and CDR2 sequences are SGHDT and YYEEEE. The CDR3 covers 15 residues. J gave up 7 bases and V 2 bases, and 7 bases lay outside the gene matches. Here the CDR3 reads CASSFKGQGLQPQHF. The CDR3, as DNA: TGTGCCAGCAGCTTTAAGGGACAGGGTTTACAGCCCCAGCATTTT.

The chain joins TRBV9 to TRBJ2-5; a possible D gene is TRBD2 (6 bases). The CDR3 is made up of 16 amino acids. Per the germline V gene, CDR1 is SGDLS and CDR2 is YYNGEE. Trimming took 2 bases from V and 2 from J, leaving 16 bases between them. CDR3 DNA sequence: TGTGCCAGCAGCGTGGGACTTTCTGGGTTTCAAGAGACCCAGTACTTC. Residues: CASSVGLSGFQETQYF. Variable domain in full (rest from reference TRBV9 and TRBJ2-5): DSGVTQTPKHLITATGQRVTLRCSPRSGDLSVYWYQQSLDQGLQFLIQYYNGEERAKGNILERFSAQQFPDLHSELNLSSLELGDSALYFCASSVGLSGFQETQYFGPGTRLLVL.

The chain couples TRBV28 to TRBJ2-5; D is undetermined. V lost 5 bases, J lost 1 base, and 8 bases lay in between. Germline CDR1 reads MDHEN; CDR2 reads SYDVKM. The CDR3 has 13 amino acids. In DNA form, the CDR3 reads TGTGCCAGCAGTCCCCCAGGCCAAGAGACCCAGTACTTC. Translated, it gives CASSPPGQETQYF.

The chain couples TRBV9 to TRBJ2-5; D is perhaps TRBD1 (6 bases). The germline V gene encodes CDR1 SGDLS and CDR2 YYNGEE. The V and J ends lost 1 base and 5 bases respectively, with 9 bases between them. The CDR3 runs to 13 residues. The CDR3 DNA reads TGTGCCAGCAGCGTAACAGGGTGGGAGACCCAGTACTTC. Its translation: CASSVTGWETQYF.

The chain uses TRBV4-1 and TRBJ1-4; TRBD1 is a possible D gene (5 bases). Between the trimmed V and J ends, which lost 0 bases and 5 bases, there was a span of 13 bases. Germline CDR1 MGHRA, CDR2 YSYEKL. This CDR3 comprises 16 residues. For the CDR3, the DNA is TGCGCCAGCAGCCAAGAGGGCGGGACGGAAAATGAAAAACTGTTTTTT. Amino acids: CASSQEGGTENEKLFF.

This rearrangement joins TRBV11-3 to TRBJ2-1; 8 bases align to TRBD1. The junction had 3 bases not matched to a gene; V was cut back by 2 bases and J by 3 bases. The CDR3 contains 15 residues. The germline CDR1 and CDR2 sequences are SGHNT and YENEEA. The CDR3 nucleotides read TGTGCCAGCAGCTTACAGGGGGCAGACTACAATGAGCAGTTCTTC. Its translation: CASSLQGADYNEQFF.

This CDR3 is CASSTDRSFYQPQHF. The CDR3, as DNA: TGTGCCAGCAGCACGGACAGGAGTTTCTATCAGCCCCAGCATTTT. V and J are TRBV6-6 and TRBJ1-5, with TRBD1 matching over 7 bases. The CDR3 covers 15 residues. The germline gives CDR1 MNHNY, CDR2 SVGAGI (reference sequence). Trimming removed 6 bases from V and 5 bases from J; junction bases left unmatched: 10.

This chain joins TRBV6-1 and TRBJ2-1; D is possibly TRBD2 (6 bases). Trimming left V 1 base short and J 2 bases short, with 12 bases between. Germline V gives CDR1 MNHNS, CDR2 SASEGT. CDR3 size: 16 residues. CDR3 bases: TGTGCCAGCAGTGAAGGGGGTAGCGGAGCCTACAATGAGCAGTTCTTC. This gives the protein CASSEGGSGAYNEQFF.

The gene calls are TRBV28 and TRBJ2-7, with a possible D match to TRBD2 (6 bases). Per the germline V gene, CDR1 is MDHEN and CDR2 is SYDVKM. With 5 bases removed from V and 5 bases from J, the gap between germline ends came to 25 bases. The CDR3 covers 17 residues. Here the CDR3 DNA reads TGTGCCAGCAGTCCAAGTTGGGGTGGCGGGGTTAATAACGAGCAGTACTTC. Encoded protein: CASSPSWGGGVNNEQYF.

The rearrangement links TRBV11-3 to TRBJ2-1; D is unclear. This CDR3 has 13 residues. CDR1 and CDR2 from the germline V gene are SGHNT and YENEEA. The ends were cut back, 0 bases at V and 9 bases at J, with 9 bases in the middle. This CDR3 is CASSLDAVGEQFF. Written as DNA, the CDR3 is TGTGCCAGCAGCTTAGATGCCGTCGGTGAGCAGTTCTTC.

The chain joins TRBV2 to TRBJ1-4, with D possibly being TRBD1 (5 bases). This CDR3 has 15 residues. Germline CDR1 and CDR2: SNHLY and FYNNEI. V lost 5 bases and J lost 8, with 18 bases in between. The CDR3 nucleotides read TGTGCCAGCAGTCCGGGGGGGGGTCCAGGCGAAAAACTGTTTTTT. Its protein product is CASSPGGGPGEKLFF.